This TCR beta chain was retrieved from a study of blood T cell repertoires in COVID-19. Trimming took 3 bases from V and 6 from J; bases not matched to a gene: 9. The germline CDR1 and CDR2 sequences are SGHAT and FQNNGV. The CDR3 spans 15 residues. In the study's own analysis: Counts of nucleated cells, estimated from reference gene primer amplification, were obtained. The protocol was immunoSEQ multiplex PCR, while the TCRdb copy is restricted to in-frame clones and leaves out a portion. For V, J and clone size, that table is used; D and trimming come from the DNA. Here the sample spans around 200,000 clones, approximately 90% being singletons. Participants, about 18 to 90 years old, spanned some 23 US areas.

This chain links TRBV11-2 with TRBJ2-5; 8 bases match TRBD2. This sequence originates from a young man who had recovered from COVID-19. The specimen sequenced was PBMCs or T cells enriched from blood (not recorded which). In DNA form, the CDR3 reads TGTGCCAGCAGCTTCCCCACGGGAGGGCCCAAGACCCAGTACTTC. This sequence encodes CASSFPTGGPKTQYF.